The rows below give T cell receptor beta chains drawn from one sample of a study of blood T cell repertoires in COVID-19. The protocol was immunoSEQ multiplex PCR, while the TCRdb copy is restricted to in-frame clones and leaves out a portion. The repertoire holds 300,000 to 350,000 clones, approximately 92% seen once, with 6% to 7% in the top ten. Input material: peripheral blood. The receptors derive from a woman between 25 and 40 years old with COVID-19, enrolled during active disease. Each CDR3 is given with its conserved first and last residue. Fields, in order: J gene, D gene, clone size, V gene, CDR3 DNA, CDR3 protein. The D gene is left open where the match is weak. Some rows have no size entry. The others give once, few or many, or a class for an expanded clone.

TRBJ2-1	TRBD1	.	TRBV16	TGTGCCAGCAGCCAAGGGACAGGGGTCAATGAGCAGTTCTTC	CASSQGTGVNEQFF
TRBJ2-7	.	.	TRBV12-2	TGTGCAAGTCGCCCCAGGGCCGGGCCCTTGAGCCTCTACGAGCAGTACTTC	CASRPRAGPLSLYEQYF
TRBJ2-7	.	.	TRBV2	TGTGCCAGCAGTGAAGGGGGCGGGACGATTCAGTACTTC	CASSEGGGTIQYF
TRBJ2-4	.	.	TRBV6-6	TGTGCCAGCAGTATCGGAGTAGCCAAAAACATTCAGTACTTC	CASSIGVAKNIQYF
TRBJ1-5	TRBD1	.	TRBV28	TGTGCCAGCAGGGGGACAGCAGGCAATCAGCCCCAGCATTTT	CASRGTAGNQPQHF
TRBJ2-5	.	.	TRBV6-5	TGTGCCAGCATAGTAGCTGAGACCCAGTACTTC	CASIVAETQYF
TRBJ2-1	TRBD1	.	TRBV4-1	TGCGCCAGCAGCCAATTGGGACAGGGGGCTATGAGCTCCTACAATGAGCAGTTCTTC	CASSQLGQGAMSSYNEQFF
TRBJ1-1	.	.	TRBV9	TGTGCCAGCAGCGTATTAGGGGTCGACACTGAAGCTTTCTTT	CASSVLGVDTEAFF
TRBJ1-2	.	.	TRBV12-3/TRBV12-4	TGTGCCAGCAGTTTAACAGGCGTCTATGGCTACACCTTC	CASSLTGVYGYTF
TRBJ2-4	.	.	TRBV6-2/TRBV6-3	TGTGCCAGCAGCGAAGGGAGAAACATTCAGTACTTC	CASSEGRNIQYF
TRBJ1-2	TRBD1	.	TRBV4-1	TGCGCCAGCAGCCTCGGACAGGCATCCAACTATGGCTACACCTTC	CASSLGQASNYGYTF
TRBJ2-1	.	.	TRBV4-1	TGCGCCAGCAGCCAAGATCTCCGTGATGAGCAGTTCTTC	CASSQDLRDEQFF
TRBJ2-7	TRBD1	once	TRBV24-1	TGTGCCACCGGACAGGGGGCCAACGAGCAGTACTTC	CATGQGANEQYF
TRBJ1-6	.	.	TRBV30	TGTGCCTTACGGCGGAGCTCCTATAATTCACCCCTCCACTTT	CALRRSSYNSPLHF